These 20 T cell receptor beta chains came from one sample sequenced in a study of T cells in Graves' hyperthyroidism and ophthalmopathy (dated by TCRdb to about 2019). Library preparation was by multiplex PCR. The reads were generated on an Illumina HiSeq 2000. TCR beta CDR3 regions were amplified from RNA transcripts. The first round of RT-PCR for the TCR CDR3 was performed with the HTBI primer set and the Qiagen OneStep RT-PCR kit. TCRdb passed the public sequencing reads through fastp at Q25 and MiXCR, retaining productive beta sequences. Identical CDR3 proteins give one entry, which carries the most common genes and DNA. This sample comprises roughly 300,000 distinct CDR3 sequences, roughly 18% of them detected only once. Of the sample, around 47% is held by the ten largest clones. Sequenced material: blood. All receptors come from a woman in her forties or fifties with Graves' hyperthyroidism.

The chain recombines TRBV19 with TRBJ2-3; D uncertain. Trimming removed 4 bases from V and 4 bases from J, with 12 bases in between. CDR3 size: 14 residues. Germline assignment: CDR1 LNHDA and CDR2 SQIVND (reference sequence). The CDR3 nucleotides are TGTGCCAGTAGTAGGCGGCCAGACTCAGATACGCAGTATTTT. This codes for CASSRRPDSDTQYF.

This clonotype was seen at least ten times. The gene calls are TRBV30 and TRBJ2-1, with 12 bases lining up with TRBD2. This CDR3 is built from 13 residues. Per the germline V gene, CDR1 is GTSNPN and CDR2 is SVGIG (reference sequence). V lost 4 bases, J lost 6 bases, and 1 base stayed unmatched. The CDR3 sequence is CAWTSGRANEQFF. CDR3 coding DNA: TGTGCCTGGACTAGCGGGAGGGCCAATGAGCAGTTCTTC.

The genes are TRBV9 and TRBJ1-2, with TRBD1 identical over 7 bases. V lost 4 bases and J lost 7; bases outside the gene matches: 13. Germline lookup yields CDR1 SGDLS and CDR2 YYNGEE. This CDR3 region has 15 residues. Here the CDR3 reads CASSHLVQGVSGYTF. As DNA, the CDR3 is TGTGCCAGCAGCCACCTCGTGCAGGGGGTTAGTGGCTACACCTTC.

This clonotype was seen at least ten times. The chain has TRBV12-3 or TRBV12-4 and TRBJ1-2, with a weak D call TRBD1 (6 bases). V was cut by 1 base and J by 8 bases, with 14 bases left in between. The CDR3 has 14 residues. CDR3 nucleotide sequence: TGTGCCAGCAGTTTAGATGGGACAACGGCAGGCTACACCTTC. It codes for CASSLDGTTAGYTF.

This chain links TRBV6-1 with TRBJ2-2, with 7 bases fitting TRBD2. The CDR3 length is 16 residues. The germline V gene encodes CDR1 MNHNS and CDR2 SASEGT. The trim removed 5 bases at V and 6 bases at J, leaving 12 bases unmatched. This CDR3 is CASSYDGRERAGELFF. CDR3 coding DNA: TGTGCCAGCAGTTATGACGGGCGGGAGAGGGCCGGGGAGCTGTTTTTT.

This CDR3 reads CATSWGGGTRDTQYF. The DNA for the CDR3 is TGTGCCACTTCTTGGGGGGGGGGAACAAGAGATACGCAGTATTTT. The J gene is TRBJ2-3, the V gene TRBV7-9; 7 bases map to TRBD2. Germline lookup yields CDR1 SEHNR and CDR2 FQNEAQ (reference sequence). The CDR3 has 15 residues. With V trimmed by 10 bases and J by 5 bases, 15 bases remained unmatched.

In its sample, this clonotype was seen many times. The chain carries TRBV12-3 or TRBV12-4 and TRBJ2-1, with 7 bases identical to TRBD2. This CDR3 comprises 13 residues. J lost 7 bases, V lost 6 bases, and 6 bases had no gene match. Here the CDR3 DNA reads TGTGCCAGCAGCCAAACTAGCGATAATGAGCAGTTCTTC. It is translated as CASSQTSDNEQFF.

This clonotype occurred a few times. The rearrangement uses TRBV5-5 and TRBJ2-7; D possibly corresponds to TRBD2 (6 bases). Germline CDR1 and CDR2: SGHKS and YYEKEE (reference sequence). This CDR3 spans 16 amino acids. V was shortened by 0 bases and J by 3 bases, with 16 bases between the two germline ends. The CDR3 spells CASSLGVWTTNYEQYF. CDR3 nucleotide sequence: TGTGCCAGCAGCTTGGGTGTCTGGACTACCAACTACGAGCAGTACTTC.

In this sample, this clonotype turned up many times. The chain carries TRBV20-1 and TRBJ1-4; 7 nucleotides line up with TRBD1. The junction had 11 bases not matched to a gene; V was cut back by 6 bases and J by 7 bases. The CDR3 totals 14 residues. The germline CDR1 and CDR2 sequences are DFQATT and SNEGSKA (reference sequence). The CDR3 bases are TGCAGTGCCCCCCCGAGGGGGCGCGGTGAAAAACTGTTTTTT. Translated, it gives CSAPPRGRGEKLFF.

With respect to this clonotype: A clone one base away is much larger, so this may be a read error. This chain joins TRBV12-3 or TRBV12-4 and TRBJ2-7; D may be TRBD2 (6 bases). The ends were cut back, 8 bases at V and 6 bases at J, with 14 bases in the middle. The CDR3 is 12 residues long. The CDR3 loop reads CASGMTGLEQYF. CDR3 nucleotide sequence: TGTGCCAGCGGAATGACGGGACTCGAGCAGTACTTC.

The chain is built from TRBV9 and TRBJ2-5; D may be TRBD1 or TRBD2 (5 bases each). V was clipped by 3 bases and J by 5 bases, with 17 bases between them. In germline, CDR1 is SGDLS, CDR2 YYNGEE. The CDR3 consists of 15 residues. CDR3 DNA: TGTGCCAGCAGCGCTCGGGACCTTAGGAGGGAGACCCAGTACTTC. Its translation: CASSARDLRRETQYF.

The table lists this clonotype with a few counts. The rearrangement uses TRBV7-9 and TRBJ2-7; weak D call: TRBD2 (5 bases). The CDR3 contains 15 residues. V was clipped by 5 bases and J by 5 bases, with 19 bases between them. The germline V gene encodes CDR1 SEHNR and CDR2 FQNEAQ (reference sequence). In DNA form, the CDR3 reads TGTGCCAGCAGCCTCGCCCATGGAGGACTCGACGAGCAGTACTTC. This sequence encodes CASSLAHGGLDEQYF.

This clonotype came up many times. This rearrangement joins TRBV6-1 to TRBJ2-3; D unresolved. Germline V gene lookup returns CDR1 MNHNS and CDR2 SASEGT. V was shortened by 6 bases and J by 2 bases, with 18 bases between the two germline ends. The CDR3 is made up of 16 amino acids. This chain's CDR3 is CASSEWGSQSTDTQYF. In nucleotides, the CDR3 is TGTGCCAGCAGCGAGTGGGGTAGCCAGTCCACAGATACGCAGTATTTT.

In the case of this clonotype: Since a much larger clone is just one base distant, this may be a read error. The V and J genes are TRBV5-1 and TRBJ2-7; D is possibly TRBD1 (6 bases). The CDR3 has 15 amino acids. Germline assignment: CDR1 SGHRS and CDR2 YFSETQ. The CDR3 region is CASSRLPQGRSEQYF. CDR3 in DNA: TGTGCCAGCAGCCGCCTACCACAGGGAAGATCCGAGCAGTACTTC. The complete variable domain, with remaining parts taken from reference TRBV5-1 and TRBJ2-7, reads KAGVTQTPRYLIKTRGQQVTLSCSPISGHRSVSWYQQTPGQGLQFLFEYFSETQRNKGNFPGRFSGRQFSNSRSEMNVSTLELGDSALYLCASSRLPQGRSEQYFGPGTRLTVT.

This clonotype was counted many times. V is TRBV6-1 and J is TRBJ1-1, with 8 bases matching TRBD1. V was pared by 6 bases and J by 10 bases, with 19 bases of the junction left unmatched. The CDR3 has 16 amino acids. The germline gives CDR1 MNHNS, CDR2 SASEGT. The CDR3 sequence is CASRPEAVTGTGRAFF. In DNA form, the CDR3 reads TGTGCCAGCAGGCCCGAAGCAGTGACCGGGACAGGAAGAGCTTTCTTT.

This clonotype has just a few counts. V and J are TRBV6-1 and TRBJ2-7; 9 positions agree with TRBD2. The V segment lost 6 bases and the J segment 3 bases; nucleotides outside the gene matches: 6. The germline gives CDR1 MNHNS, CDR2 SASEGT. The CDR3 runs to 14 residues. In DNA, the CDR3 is TGTGCCAGCAGGATAGCGGGAGCTCTCTACGAGCAGTACTTC. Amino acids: CASRIAGALYEQYF.

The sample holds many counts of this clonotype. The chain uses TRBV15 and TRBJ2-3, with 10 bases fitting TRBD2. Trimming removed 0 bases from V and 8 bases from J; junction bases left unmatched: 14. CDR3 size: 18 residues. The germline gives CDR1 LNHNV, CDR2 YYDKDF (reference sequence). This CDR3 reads CATSRDLNLAGAQGTQYF. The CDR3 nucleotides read TGTGCCACCAGCAGAGATCTCAATCTAGCGGGAGCCCAGGGTACGCAGTATTTT.

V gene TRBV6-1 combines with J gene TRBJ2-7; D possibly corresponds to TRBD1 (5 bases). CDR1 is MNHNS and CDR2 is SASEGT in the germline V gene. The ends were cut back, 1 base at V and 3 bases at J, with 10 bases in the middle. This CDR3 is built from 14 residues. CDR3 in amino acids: CASSEVGQNYEQYV. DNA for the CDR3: TGTGCCAGCAGTGAAGTGGGGCAGAACTACGAGCAGTACGTC.

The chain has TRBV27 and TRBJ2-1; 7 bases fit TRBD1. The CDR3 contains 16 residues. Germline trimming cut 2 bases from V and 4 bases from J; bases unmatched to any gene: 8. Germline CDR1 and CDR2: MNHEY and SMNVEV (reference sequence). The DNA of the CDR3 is TGTGCCAGCAGTTTAGAACTGACAGGGTCTTACAATGAGCAGTTCTTC. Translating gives CASSLELTGSYNEQFF.

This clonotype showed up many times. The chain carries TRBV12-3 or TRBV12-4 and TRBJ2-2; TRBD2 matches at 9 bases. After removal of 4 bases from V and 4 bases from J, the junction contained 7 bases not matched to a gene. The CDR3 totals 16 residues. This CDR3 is CASSSAGGGRTGELFF. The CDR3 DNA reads TGTGCCAGCAGTTCCGCGGGGGGGGGACGCACCGGGGAGCTGTTTTTT.